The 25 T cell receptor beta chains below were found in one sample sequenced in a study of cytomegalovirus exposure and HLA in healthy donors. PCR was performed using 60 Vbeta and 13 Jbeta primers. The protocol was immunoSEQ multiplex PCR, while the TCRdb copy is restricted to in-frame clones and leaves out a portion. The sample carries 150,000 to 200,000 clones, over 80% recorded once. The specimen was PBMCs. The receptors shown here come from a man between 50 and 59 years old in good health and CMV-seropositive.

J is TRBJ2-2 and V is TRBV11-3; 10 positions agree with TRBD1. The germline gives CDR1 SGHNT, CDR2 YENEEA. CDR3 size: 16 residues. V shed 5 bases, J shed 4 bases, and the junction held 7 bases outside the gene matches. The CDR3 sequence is CASSPRQGAGTGELFF. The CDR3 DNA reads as TGTGCCAGCAGCCCGCGACAGGGGGCGGGCACCGGGGAGCTGTTTTTT.

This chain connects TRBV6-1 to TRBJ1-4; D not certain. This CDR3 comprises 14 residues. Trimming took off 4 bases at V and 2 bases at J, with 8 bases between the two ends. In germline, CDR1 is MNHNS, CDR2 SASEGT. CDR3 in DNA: TGTGCCAGCAGTGTTTGGCAGACTAATGAAAAACTGTTTTTT. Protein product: CASSVWQTNEKLFF.

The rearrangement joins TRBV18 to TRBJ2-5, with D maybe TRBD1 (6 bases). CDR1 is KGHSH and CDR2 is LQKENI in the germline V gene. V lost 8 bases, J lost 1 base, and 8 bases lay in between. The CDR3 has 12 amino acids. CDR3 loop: CASADSQETQYF. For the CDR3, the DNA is TGTGCCAGCGCGGACAGCCAAGAGACCCAGTACTTC.

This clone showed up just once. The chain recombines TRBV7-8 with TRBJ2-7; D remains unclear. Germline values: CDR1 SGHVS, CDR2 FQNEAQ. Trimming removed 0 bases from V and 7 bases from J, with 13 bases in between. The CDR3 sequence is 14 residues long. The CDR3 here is CASSLALSSEEQYF. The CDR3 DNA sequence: TGTGCCAGCAGCTTAGCGCTGTCCAGCGAGGAGCAGTACTTC.

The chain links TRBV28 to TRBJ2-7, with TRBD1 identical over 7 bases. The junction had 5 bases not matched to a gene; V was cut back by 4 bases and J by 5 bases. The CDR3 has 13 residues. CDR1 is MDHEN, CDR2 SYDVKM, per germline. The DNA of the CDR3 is TGTGCCAGCAGTTACGACAGGGTCAACGAGCAGTACTTC. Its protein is CASSYDRVNEQYF.

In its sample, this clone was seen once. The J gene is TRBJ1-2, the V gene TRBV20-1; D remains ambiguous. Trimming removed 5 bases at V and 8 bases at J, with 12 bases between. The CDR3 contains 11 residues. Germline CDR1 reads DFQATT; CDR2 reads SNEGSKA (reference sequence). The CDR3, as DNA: TGCAGTGCTCGCTGGCTCGGGGGCTACACCTTC. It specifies CSARWLGGYTF.

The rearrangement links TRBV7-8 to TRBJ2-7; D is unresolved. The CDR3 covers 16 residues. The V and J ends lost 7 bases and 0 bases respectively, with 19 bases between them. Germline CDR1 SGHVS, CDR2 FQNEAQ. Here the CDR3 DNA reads TGTGCCAGCAATAGAGACATCTCTTCCTCCTCCTACGAGCAGTACTTC. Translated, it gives CASNRDISSSSYEQYF.

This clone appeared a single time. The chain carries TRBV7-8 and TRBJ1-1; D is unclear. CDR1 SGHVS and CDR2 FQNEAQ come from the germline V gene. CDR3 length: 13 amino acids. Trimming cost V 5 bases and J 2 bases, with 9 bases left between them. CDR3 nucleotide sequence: TGTGCCAGCAGCCTTTTCCTTAACACTGAAGCTTTCTTT. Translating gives CASSLFLNTEAFF.

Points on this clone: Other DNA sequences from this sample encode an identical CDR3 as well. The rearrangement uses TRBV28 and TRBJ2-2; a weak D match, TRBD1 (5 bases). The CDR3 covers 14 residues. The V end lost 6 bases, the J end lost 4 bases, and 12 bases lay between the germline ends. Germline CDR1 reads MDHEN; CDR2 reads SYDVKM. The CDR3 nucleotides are TGTGCCAGCAGGAAAAGGCAGGGCACCGGGGAGCTGTTTTTT. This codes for CASRKRQGTGELFF.

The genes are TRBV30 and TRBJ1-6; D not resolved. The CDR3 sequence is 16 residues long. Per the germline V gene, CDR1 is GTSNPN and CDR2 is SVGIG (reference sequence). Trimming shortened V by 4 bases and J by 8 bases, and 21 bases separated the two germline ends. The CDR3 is CAWKREIRLRHSPLHF. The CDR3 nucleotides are TGTGCCTGGAAGAGGGAAATAAGGTTAAGGCATTCACCCCTCCACTTT.

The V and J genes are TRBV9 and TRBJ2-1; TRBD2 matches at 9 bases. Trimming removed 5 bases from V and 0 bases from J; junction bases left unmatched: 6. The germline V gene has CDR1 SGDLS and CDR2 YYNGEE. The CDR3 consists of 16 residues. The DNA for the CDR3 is TGTGCCAGCAGTGGGACTAGCCGTAGCTCCTACAATGAGCAGTTCTTC. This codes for CASSGTSRSSYNEQFF.

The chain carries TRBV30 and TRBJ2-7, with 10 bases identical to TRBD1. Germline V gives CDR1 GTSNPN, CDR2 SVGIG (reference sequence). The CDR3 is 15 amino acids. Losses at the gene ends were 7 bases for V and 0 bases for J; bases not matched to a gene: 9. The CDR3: CALGQGVTNSYEQYF. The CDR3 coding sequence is TGTGCCTTAGGACAGGGGGTAACCAACTCCTACGAGCAGTACTTC.

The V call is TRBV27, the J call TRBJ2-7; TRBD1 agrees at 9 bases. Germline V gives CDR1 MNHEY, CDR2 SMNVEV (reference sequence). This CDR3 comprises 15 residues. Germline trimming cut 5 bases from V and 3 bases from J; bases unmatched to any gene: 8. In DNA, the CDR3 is TGTGCCAGCAGTCCAGGACAGGGGAGACTCTACGAGCAGTACTTC. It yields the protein CASSPGQGRLYEQYF.

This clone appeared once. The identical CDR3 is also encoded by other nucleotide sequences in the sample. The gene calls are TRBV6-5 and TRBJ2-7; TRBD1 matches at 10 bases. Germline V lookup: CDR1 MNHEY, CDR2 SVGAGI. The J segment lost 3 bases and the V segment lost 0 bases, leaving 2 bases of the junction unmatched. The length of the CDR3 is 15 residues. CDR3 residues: CASSYSGTGVYEQYF. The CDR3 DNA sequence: TGTGCCAGCAGTTACTCCGGGACAGGGGTCTACGAGCAGTACTTC.

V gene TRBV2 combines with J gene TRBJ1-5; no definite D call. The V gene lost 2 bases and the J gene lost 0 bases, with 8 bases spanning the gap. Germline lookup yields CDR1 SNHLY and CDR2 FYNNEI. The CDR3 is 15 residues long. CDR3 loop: CASSERSYSNQPQHF. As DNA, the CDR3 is TGTGCCAGCAGTGAACGGTCTTATAGCAATCAGCCCCAGCATTTT.

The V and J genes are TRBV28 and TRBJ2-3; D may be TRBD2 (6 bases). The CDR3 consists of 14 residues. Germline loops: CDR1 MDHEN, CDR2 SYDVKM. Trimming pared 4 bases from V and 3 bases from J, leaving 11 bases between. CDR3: CASSSPAGTDTQYF. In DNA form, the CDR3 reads TGTGCCAGCAGTTCCCCGGCGGGGACAGATACGCAGTATTTT.

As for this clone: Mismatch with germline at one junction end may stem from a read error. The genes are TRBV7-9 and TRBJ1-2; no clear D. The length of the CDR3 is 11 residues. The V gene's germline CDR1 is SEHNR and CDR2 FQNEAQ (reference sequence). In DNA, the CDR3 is TGCGTGGAGGGTCCTAACTATGGCTACACCTTC. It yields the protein CVEGPNYGYTF.

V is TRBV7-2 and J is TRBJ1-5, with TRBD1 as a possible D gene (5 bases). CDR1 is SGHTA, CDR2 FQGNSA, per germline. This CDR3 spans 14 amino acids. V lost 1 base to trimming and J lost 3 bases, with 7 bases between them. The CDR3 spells CASSLGGPNQPQHF. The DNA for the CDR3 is TGTGCCAGCAGCTTAGGGGGCCCCAATCAGCCCCAGCATTTT. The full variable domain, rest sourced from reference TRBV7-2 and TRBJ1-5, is GAGVSQSPSNKVTEKGKDVELRCDPISGHTALYWYRQSLGQGLEFLIYFQGNSAPDKSGLPSDRFSAERTGGSVSTLTIQRTQQEDSAVYLCASSLGGPNQPQHFGDGTRLSIL.

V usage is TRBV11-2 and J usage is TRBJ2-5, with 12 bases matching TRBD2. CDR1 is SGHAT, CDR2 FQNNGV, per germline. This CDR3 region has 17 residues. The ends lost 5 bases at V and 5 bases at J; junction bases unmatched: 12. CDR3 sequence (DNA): TGTGCCAGCAGCCTTCACTCGACTAGCGGGGGTAGGGAGACCCAGTACTTC. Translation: CASSLHSTSGGRETQYF.

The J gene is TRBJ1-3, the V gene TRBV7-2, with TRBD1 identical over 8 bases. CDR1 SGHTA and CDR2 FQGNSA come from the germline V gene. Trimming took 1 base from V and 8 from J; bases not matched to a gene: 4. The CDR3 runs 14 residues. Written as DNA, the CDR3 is TGTGCCAGCAGCTTAGGGACAGGGTTGGACACCATATATTTT. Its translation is CASSLGTGLDTIYF.

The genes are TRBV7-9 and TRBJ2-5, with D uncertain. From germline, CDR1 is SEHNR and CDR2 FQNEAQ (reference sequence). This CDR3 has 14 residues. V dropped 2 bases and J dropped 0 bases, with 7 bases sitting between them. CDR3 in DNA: TGTGCCAGCAGCTTATCGGAGTACCAAGAGACCCAGTACTTC. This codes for CASSLSEYQETQYF.

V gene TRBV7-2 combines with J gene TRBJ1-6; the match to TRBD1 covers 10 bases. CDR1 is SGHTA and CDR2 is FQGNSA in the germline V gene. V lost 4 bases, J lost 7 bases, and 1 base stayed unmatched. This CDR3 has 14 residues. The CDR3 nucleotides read TGTGCCAGCAGCTGGACAGGGGGGAATTCACCCCTCCACTTT. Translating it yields CASSWTGGNSPLHF.

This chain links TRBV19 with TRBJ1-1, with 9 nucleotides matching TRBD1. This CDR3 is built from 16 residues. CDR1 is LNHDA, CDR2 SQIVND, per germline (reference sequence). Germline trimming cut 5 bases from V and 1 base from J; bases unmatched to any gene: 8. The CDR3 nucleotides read TGTGCCAGTAGTTTCCGCTACAGGGGGCCGAACACTGAAGCTTTCTTT. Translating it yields CASSFRYRGPNTEAFF. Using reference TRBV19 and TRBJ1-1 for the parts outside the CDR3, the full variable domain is DGGITQSPKYLFRKEGQNVTLSCEQNLNHDAMYWYRQDPGQGLRLIYYSQIVNDFQKGDIAEGYSVSREKKESFPLTVTSAQKNPTAFYLCASSFRYRGPNTEAFFGQGTRLTVV.

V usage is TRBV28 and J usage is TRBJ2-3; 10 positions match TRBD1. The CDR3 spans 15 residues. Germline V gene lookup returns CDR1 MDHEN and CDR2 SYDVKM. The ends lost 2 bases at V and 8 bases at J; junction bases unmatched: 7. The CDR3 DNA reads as TGTGCCAGCAGTTTAACCGGGACAGGGGTGATTACGCAGTATTTT. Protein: CASSLTGTGVITQYF.

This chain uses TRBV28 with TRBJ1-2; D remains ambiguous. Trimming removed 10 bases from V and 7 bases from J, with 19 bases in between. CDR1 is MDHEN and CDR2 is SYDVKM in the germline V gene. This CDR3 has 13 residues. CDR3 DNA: TGTGCCATCTGGGCCCGGCGGGCGGGTGGCTACACCTTC. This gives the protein CAIWARRAGGYTF.